This T cell receptor beta chain was recorded in a study of blood T cell repertoires in COVID-19. Study-level background: Material from acute and convalescent COVID-19 was sourced from the United States, Italy and Spain. PBMCs, B-cell-depleted T cells, or T cells provided the cDNA or gDNA that made up the material.

The protocol was immunoSEQ multiplex PCR, while the TCRdb copy is restricted to in-frame clones and leaves out a portion. The sample lists fewer than 300,000 clones, around four fifths seen once, with 4.5% to 7% in the top ten. There are 15 residues in the CDR3. V was trimmed by 5 bases and J by 7 bases, leaving 18 bases between them. The germline CDR1 and CDR2 sequences are SGHTA and FQGNSA. Sequencing was carried out using peripheral blood. The chain employs TRBV7-2 and TRBJ2-1; D is possibly TRBD2 (7 bases). This receptor was obtained from an older man with acute or convalescent COVID-19. In DNA form, the CDR3 reads TGTGCCAGCAGCGCTGGGGGGGGCCCGGGGAATGAGCAGTTCTTC. This gives the protein CASSAGGGPGNEQFF.